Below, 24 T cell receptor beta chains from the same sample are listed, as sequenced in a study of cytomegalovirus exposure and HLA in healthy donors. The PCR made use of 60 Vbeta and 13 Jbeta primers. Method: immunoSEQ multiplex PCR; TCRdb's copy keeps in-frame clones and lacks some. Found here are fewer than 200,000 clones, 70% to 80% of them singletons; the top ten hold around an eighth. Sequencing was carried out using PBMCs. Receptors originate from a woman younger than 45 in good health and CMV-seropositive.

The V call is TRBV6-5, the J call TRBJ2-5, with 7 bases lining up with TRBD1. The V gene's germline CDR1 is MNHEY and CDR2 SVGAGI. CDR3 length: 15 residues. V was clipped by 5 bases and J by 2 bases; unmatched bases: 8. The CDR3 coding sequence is TGTGCCAGCAGTGCCTCCGGGACAGCACAAGAGACCCAGTACTTC. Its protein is CASSASGTAQETQYF.

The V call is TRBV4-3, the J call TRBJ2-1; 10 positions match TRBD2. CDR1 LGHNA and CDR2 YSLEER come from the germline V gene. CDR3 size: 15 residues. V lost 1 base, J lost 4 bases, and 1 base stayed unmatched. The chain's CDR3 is CASSQGTSGYNEQFF. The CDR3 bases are TGCGCCAGCAGCCAAGGGACTAGCGGTTACAATGAGCAGTTCTTC.

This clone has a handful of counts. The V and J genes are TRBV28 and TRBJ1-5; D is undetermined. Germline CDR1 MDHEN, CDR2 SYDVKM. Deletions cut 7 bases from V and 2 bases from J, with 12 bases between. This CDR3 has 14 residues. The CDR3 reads CASTHGVGNQPQHF. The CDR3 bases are TGTGCCAGCACCCATGGAGTAGGCAATCAGCCCCAGCATTTT. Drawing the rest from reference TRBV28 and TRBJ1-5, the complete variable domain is DVKVTQSSRYLVKRTGEKVFLECVQDMDHENMFWYRQDPGLGLRLIYFSYDVKMKEKGDIPEGYSVSREKKERFSLILESASTNQTSMYLCASTHGVGNQPQHFGDGTRLSIL.

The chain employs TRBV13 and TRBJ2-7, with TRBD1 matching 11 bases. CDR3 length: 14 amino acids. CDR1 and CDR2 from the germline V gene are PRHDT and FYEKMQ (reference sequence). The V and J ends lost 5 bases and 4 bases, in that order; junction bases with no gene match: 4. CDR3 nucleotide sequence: TGTGCCAGCAGCCTCGGGACAGGGGGATACGAGCAGTACTTC. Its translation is CASSLGTGGYEQYF.

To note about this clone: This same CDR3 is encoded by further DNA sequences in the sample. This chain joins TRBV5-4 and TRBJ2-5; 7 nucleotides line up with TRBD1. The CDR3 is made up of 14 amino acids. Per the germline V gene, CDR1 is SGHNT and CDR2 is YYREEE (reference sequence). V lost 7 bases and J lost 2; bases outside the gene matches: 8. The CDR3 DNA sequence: TGTGCCAGCTCCACCGGGACAGCACAAGAGACCCAGTACTTC. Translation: CASSTGTAQETQYF.

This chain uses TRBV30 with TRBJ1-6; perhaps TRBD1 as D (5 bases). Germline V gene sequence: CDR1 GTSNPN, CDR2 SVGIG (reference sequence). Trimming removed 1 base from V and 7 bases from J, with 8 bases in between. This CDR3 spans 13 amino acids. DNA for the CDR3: TGTGCCTGGAGTGACAGGTACAATTCACCCCTCCACTTT. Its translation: CAWSDRYNSPLHF.

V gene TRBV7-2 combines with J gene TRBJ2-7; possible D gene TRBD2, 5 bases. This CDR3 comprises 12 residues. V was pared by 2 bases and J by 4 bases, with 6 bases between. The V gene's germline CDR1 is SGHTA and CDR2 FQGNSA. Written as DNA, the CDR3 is TGTGCCAGCAGCTTACCGGGGTACGAGCAGTACTTC. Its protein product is CASSLPGYEQYF.

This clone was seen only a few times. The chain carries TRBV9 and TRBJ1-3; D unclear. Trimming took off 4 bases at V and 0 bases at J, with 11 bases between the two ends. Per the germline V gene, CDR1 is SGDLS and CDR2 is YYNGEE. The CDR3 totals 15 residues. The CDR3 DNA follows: TGTGCCAGCAGCCCGGGGAGCTTCTCTGGAAACACCATATATTTT. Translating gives CASSPGSFSGNTIYF.

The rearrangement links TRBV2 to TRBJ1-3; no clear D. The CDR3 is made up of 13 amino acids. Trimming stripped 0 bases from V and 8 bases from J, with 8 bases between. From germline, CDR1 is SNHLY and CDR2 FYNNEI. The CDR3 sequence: CASSEAHEDTIYF. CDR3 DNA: TGTGCCAGCAGTGAAGCGCACGAGGACACCATATATTTT.

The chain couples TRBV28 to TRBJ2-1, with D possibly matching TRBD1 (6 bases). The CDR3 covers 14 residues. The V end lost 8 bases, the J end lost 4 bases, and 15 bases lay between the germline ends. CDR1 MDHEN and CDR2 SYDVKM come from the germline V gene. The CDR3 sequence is CASRGAGEYNEQFF. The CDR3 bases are TGTGCCAGCCGGGGCGCAGGGGAATACAATGAGCAGTTCTTC.

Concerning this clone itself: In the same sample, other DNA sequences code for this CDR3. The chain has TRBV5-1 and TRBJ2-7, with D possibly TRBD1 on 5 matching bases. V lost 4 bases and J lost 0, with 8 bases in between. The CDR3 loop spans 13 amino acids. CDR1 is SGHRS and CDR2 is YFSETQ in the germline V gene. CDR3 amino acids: CASSPDSSYEQYF. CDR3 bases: TGCGCCAGCAGCCCCGACAGCTCCTACGAGCAGTACTTC.

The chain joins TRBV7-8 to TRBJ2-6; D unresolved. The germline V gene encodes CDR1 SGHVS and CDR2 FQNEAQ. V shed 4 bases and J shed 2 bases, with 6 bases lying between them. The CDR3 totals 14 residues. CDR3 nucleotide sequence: TGTGCCAGCAGCTACGACACTGGGGCCAACGTCCTGACTTTC. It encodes CASSYDTGANVLTF.

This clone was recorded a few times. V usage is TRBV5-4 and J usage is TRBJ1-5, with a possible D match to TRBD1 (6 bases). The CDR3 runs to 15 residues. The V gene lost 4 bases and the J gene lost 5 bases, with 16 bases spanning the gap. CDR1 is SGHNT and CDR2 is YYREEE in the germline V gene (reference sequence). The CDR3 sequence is CASSQGTENYQPQHF. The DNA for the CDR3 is TGTGCCAGCAGCCAGGGGACGGAGAACTATCAGCCCCAGCATTTT.

The DNA of the CDR3 is TGTGCCAGTAGTATAGGACAGGGACGCAATCAGCCCCAGCATTTT. It yields the protein CASSIGQGRNQPQHF. This rearrangement joins TRBV19 to TRBJ1-5, with 7 bases identical to TRBD1. J lost 2 bases, V lost 1 base, and 2 bases had no gene match. The V gene's germline CDR1 is LNHDA and CDR2 SQIVND (reference sequence). This CDR3 comprises 15 residues.

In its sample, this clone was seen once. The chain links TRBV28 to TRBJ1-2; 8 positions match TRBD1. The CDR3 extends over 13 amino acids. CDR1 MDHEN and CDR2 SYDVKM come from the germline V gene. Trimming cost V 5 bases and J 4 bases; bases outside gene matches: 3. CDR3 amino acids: CASSQGASYGYTF. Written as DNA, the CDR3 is TGTGCCAGCAGTCAGGGGGCTTCCTATGGCTACACCTTC.

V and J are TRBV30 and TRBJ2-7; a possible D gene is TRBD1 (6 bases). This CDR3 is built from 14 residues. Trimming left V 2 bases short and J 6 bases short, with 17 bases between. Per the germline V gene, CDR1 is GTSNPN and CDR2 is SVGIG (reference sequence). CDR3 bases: TGTGCCTGGAGTAAAAACAGGGAAGGACGCGAGCAGTACTTC. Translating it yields CAWSKNREGREQYF.

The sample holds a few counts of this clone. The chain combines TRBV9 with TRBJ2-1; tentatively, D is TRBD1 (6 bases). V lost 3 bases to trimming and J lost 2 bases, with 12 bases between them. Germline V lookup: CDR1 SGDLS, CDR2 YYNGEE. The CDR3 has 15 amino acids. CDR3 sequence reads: CASSGNRAPYNEQFF. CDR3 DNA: TGTGCCAGCAGCGGGAACAGGGCACCCTACAATGAGCAGTTCTTC. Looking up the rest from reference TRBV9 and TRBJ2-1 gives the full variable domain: DSGVTQTPKHLITATGQRVTLRCSPRSGDLSVYWYQQSLDQGLQFLIQYYNGEERAKGNILERFSAQQFPDLHSELNLSSLELGDSALYFCASSGNRAPYNEQFFGPGTRLTVL.

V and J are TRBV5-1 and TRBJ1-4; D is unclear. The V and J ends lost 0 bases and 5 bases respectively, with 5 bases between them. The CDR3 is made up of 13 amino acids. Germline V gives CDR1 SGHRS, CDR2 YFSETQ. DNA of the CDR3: TGCGCCAGCAGCTTGGAGAGGAATGAAAAACTGTTTTTT. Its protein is CASSLERNEKLFF.

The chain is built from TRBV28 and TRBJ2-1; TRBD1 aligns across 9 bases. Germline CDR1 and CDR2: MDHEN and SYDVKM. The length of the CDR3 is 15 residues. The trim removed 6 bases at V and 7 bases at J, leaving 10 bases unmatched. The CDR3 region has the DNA TGTGCCAGCAGCGTCCTGGGACAGGGTGGAAATGAGCAGTTCTTC. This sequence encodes CASSVLGQGGNEQFF.

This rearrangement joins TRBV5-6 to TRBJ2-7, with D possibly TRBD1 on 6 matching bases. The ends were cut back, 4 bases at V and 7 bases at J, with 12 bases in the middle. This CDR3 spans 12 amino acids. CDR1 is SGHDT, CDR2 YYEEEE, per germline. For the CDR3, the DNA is TGTGCCAGCAGCACCTACAGGGAGGAGCAGTACTTC. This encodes CASSTYREEQYF.

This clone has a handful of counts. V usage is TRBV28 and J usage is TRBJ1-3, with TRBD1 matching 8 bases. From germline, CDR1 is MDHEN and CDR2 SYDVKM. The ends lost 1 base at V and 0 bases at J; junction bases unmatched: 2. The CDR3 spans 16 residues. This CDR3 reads CASSLFQGASGNTIYF. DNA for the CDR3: TGTGCCAGCAGTTTATTCCAGGGGGCCTCTGGAAACACCATATATTTT.

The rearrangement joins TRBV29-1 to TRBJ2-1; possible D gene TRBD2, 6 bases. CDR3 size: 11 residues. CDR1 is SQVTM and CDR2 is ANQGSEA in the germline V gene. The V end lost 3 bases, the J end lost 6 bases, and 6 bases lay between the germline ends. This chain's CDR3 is CSVERGNEQFF. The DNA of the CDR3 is TGCAGCGTTGAGCGGGGCAATGAGCAGTTCTTC.

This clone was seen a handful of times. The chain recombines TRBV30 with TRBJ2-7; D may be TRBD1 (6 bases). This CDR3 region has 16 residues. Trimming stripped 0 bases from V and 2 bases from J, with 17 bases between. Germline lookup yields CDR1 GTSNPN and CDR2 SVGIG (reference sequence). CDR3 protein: CAWSVSGAGETYEQYF. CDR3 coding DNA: TGTGCCTGGAGTGTAAGCGGCGCAGGGGAGACCTACGAGCAGTACTTC.

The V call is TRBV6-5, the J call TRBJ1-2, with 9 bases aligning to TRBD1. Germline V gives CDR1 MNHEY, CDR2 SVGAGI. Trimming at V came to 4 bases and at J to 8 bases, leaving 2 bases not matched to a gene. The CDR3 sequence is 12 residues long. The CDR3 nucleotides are TGTGCCAGCAGTTTCGACAGGGGGGGCTACACCTTC. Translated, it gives CASSFDRGGYTF.